This T cell receptor (beta chain) comes out of a study of identical twins. Study findings and constraints: Fewer insertions marked abundant cord blood beta clonotypes; young adult naive trended weakly, memory not at all.

The V end lost 2 bases, the J end lost 5 bases, and 12 bases lay between the germline ends. The CDR3 has 15 residues. TCRdb reprocessed the 5' RACE reads with MiXCR, giving one entry per CDR3 protein. The sample has some 690,000 distinct CDR3 sequences, 20% to 25% seen once. This clonotype has just a few counts. Its antigen is undetermined. This sample was shared with a second study, whose subject was T cells expressing NK-cell markers. That publication notes: Source material for TCR beta repertoires consisted of sorted CD3+CD56+NKG2C+, CD3+CD56+NKG2C- and CD3+CD56-NKG2C+ T cells. The authors sequenced eight donors, of whom seven were HCMV-seropositive and one was seronegative.

The TCR was taken from a woman under 30 in good health. The sequencing sample was made of PBMCs. The chain recombines TRBV12-3 or TRBV12-4 with TRBJ2-2; TRBD1 is a possible D gene (5 bases). The CDR3: CASSLYARATGELFF. The DNA for the CDR3 is TGTGCCAGCAGTTTATACGCCAGGGCAACCGGGGAGCTGTTTTTT.